A selection of T cell receptor beta chains follows, all from one sample in a study of CD8+ T cells in alopecia areata. The method was immunoSEQ multiplex PCR; TCRdb's version includes in-frame clones alone and lacks a portion of them. The data show about 3,600 clones, with about 71% seen just once and 6.8% held by the top ten. Source material: skin. The receptors stem from a human donor in good health. The CDR3 runs from the conserved cysteine through the conserved F or W. D genes are given only for firm matches. Part of the rows lack a size; the others show once, few, many or a class for expanded clones.

J gene,V gene,D gene,clone size,CDR3 DNA,CDR3 protein
TRBJ1-1,TRBV6-6,.,.,TGTGCCACGAGAATTTCGGGACGGGGGGACACTGAAGCTTTCTTT,CATRISGRGDTEAFF
TRBJ2-3,TRBV6-1,.,.,TGTGCCAGCAGTACTAAGGGTCAAGATACGCAGTATTTT,CASSTKGQDTQYF
TRBJ2-7,TRBV5-1,.,once,TGCGCCAGCAGCCGGGGACCTAACGAGCAGTACTTC,CASSRGPNEQYF
TRBJ1-1,TRBV29-1,.,.,TGCAGCGTTGTGCAGCCGAACACTGAAGCTTTCTTT,CSVVQPNTEAFF
TRBJ2-5,TRBV14,TRBD1,.,TGTGCCAGCAGCCCGGACAGGTCAAACAAAGAGACCCAGTACTTC,CASSPDRSNKETQYF
TRBJ2-6,TRBV9,.,few,TGTGCCAGCAGCGCCACCCCCGGGACCAACGTCCTGACTTTC,CASSATPGTNVLTF
TRBJ2-5,TRBV6-5,.,.,TGTGCCAGCAGTGGGAACCTGAGGTACCAAGAGACCCAGTACTTC,CASSGNLRYQETQYF
TRBJ1-4,TRBV7-5,.,.,TGTGCCAGAAGCTCCACGGGGAGGGATGAAAAACTGTTTTTT,CARSSTGRDEKLFF
TRBJ2-1,TRBV4-1,TRBD2,.,TGCGCCAGCAGCCCCACTTCGGGGGGGCCGAATGAGCAGTTCTTC,CASSPTSGGPNEQFF
TRBJ2-3,TRBV5-1,TRBD1,.,TGCGCCAGCAGCTTAGACAGGGGGAGCACAGATACGCAGTATTTT,CASSLDRGSTDTQYF
TRBJ2-7,TRBV5-1,TRBD2,once,TGCGCCAGCAGCTTGGTAGCCAGCGGGGACCTCTACGAGCAGTACTTC,CASSLVASGDLYEQYF
TRBJ2-1,TRBV19,.,few,TGTGCCAGTAGTATAGATGGTTCCTACAATGAGCAGTTCTTC,CASSIDGSYNEQFF
TRBJ2-2,TRBV10-3,.,once,TGTGCCATCAGGGGGGACGGGAACACCGGGGAGCTGTTTTTT,CAIRGDGNTGELFF
TRBJ1-6,TRBV28,TRBD1,.,TGTGCCAGCACTAACACGGGACAGAAGAATTCACCCCTCCACTTT,CASTNTGQKNSPLHF
TRBJ2-3,TRBV7-2,.,few,TGTGCCAGCAGCTTATTAATGGCGCGAGATACGCAGTATTTT,CASSLLMARDTQYF
TRBJ1-4,TRBV11-1,.,.,TGTGCCAGCAGCCGCGCGGGCGGTAATGAAAAACTGTTTTTT,CASSRAGGNEKLFF
TRBJ2-1,TRBV5-1,TRBD1,few,TGCGCCAGCAGCTTCCGGGACAGCTACAATGAGCAGTTCTTC,CASSFRDSYNEQFF
TRBJ2-7,TRBV6-6,.,few,TGTGCCAGCAGAAGGGAGGGGGAAGCGAACGAGCAGTACTTC,CASRREGEANEQYF
TRBJ1-1,TRBV30,.,.,TGTGCCTGGAGTGTAAGGAACACTGAAGCTTTCTTT,CAWSVRNTEAFF
TRBJ2-1,TRBV9,.,.,TGTGCCAGCAGCGTATCGCACAATGAGCAGTTCTTC,CASSVSHNEQFF
TRBJ2-6,TRBV14,.,few,TGTGCCAGCAGCCAAGGCGATAGAATGGGTCCTGGGGCCAACGTCCTGACTTTC,CASSQGDRMGPGANVLTF
TRBJ2-1,TRBV2,TRBD2,.,TGTGCCAGCAGTGAAGTAGGTAGCGGGGGGGTTTGGGAGCAGTTCTTC,CASSEVGSGGVWEQFF
TRBJ2-6,TRBV5-1,.,.,TGCGCCAGCAGCTCATTACCGGACTCCTACTCTGGGGCCAACGTCCTGACTTTC,CASSSLPDSYSGANVLTF
TRBJ1-1,TRBV5-1,.,.,TGCGCCAGCAGCCCTCTAGAGAGCTCGAACACTGAAGCTTTCTTT,CASSPLESSNTEAFF
TRBJ1-5,TRBV30,TRBD1,.,TGTGCCTCGTGGGACAGGCATAGCAATCAGCCCCAGCATTTT,CASWDRHSNQPQHF
TRBJ2-3,TRBV2,TRBD2,.,TGTGCCAGCAGTTTTCCACGTGCGGGGGGAAGCACAGATACGCAGTATTTT,CASSFPRAGGSTDTQYF
TRBJ2-6,TRBV4-2,.,.,TGTGCCAGCAGCCAAGGGGGCAGTAGCTCTGGGGCCAACGTCCTGACTTTC,CASSQGGSSSGANVLTF
TRBJ2-3,TRBV5-8,.,.,TGTGCCAGCAGCCCCCCGGACGATACAGATACGCAGTATTTT,CASSPPDDTDTQYF
TRBJ2-1,TRBV7-9,.,once,TGTGCCAGCAGCTTGGGACAAAGATTAACCAATGAGCAGTTCTTC,CASSLGQRLTNEQFF
TRBJ1-1,TRBV28,TRBD1,few,TGTGCGACGGACAGGGCAGAGGGCACTGAAGCTTTCTTT,CATDRAEGTEAFF
TRBJ1-1,TRBV19,TRBD1,.,TGTGCCAGTAGCAATGACAGGGGCTCGGCTTTCTTT,CASSNDRGSAFF
TRBJ2-5,TRBV14,TRBD1,.,TGTGCCAGCAGCCAAATTCGACAGGGGGCTCCTATGGAGACCCAGTACTTC,CASSQIRQGAPMETQYF
TRBJ2-5,TRBV19,.,few,TGTGCCAGTAGTAACATAGGACTCATGGCTGGAGAGACCCAGTACTTC,CASSNIGLMAGETQYF
TRBJ2-7,TRBV4-2,TRBD2,.,TGTGCCAGCAGCCCGGGACTAGCTGCCTACGAGCAGTACTTC,CASSPGLAAYEQYF
TRBJ1-2,TRBV4-1,TRBD1,.,TGCGCCAGCACATCCCGGAAGGGGGCCAACTATGGCTACACCTTC,CASTSRKGANYGYTF
TRBJ2-3,TRBV27,.,.,TGTGCCAGCAGCGAGACGGGCCCTACCGGGGGAGATACGCAGTATTTT,CASSETGPTGGDTQYF
TRBJ2-3,TRBV7-9,.,.,TGTGCCAGCAGCTTACGGGCTGGGGCAGATACGCAGTATTTT,CASSLRAGADTQYF
TRBJ2-1,TRBV9,.,.,TGTGCCAGCAGCGTAGAGGAGGGGGGCTCCTACAATGAGCAGTTCTTC,CASSVEEGGSYNEQFF
TRBJ2-1,TRBV5-1,TRBD2,.,TGCGCCAGCCGGGGGGAGACAGAGCAGTTCTTC,CASRGETEQFF
TRBJ2-1,TRBV6-6,.,.,TGTGCCAGCAGTTACCAACAGGGAAATGAGCAGTTCTTC,CASSYQQGNEQFF
TRBJ2-3,TRBV6-5,TRBD2,.,TGTGCCAGCAAGCAAGGACTAGCTAGGACAGATACGCAGTATTTT,CASKQGLARTDTQYF
TRBJ2-5,TRBV15,.,.,TGTGCCACCACCCCACACTCGAGGTACCAAGAGACCCAGTACTTC,CATTPHSRYQETQYF
TRBJ2-6,TRBV5-4,.,few,TGTGCCAGCAGCTTGCGCCAGACTGGGGCCAACGTCCTGACTTTC,CASSLRQTGANVLTF
TRBJ1-6,TRBV6-5,.,.,TGTGCCAGCCGTCCTCCGGCAGCAAATTCACCCCTCCACTTT,CASRPPAANSPLHF
TRBJ2-3,TRBV6-5,TRBD2,.,TGTGCCAGCACCCGACTAGCGGGGGCGGTAGATACGCAGTATTTT,CASTRLAGAVDTQYF
TRBJ2-5,TRBV7-8,.,few,TGTGCCAGCAGCCACGTAGTAAAGGAGGAGGTTCCACAGGGGACCCAGTACTTC,CASSHVVKEEVPQGTQYF
TRBJ2-5,TRBV18,.,.,TGTGCCAGCTCACCACTAAGGGGAGAAGAGACCCAGTACTTC,CASSPLRGEETQYF
TRBJ1-2,TRBV29-1,.,.,TGCAGCGTAGAGGACAGCTCCTATGGCTACACCTTC,CSVEDSSYGYTF
TRBJ2-3,TRBV2,TRBD2,once,TGTGCCAGCAGTGGGACTAGTCGGTCAGATACGCAGTATTTT,CASSGTSRSDTQYF
TRBJ2-7,TRBV27,.,.,TGTGCCAGCGGCCGGGTCGGACCCTACGAGCAGTACTTC,CASGRVGPYEQYF
TRBJ1-6,TRBV7-8,.,.,TGTGCCAGCAGGAGGCAGGGGCGTTCCTATAATTCACCCCTCCACTTT,CASRRQGRSYNSPLHF
TRBJ2-7,TRBV19,.,.,TGTGCCAGTAGTTCCGCCAGGGGGGCCTACGAGCAGTACTTC,CASSSARGAYEQYF
TRBJ1-1,TRBV2,TRBD1,.,TGTGCCAGCAGTGAAGCGCTTCGACAGGGGCCCTTT,CASSEALRQGPF
TRBJ1-2,TRBV19,TRBD1,.,TGTGCCAGCGCTACCCAGGAGGCAGGGGGAACTTTAAACTATGGCTACACCTTC,CASATQEAGGTLNYGYTF
TRBJ2-1,TRBV5-5,.,.,TGTGCCAGCAAGGGACCGCGGGATAATGAGCAGTTCTTC,CASKGPRDNEQFF
TRBJ1-1,TRBV29-1,.,once,TGCAGCGTTGAAGATCGCCGGGGGGGGAACACTGAAGCTTTCTTT,CSVEDRRGGNTEAFF
TRBJ1-5,TRBV2,.,few,TGTGCCAGCAGTCCTCCGGGGACCATAAATCAGCCCCAGCATTTT,CASSPPGTINQPQHF